Listed below are T cell receptor beta chains from one sample, sequenced in a study of technical replicates of blood from several donors. TCRdb keeps only in-frame clones here, not all; method: immunoSEQ multiplex PCR. In the table there are about 76,000 clones, around 97% of which are singletons. The sample comprised T cells isolated from PBMCs. These receptors originate from a human donor in good health. CDR3s include the opening cysteine and the closing phenylalanine or tryptophan. The order of the fields is D gene, J gene, clone size, V gene, CDR3 protein, CDR3 DNA. A D gene is named only where the DNA matches it firmly. Size values are once, few and many counts, or a class for expanded clones, and some rows have none.

d_call: .; j_call: TRBJ2-2; clone_size: .; v_call: TRBV4-1; cdr3_aa: CASSQVSLRELFF; cdr3_nt: TGCGCCAGCAGCCAAGTCTCCCTTAGGGAGCTGTTTTTT
d_call: .; j_call: TRBJ1-5; clone_size: .; v_call: TRBV2; cdr3_aa: CASSEGRLSSRSNQPQHF; cdr3_nt: TGTGCCAGCAGTGAGGGCAGGTTGAGCAGTCGGAGCAATCAGCCCCAGCATTTT
d_call: .; j_call: TRBJ2-2; clone_size: .; v_call: TRBV7-2; cdr3_aa: CASSLRRERSGELFF; cdr3_nt: TGTGCCAGCAGCCTAAGGCGCGAGCGAAGCGGGGAGCTGTTTTTT
d_call: .; j_call: TRBJ1-6; clone_size: .; v_call: TRBV6-1; cdr3_aa: CASIGGTAITSPLHF; cdr3_nt: TGTGCCAGCATCGGGGGGACGGCGATAACATCACCCCTCCACTTT
d_call: .; j_call: TRBJ1-6; clone_size: .; v_call: TRBV6-6; cdr3_aa: CASSYSTQGQTLHF; cdr3_nt: TGTGCCAGCAGTTACTCGACGCAGGGACAAACCCTCCACTTT
d_call: TRBD1; j_call: TRBJ2-3; clone_size: .; v_call: TRBV25-1; cdr3_aa: CASSDPGQGATDTQYF; cdr3_nt: TGTGCCAGCAGTGATCCCGGACAGGGGGCCACAGATACGCAGTATTTT
d_call: .; j_call: TRBJ1-1; clone_size: .; v_call: TRBV6-1; cdr3_aa: CALRGITEAFF; cdr3_nt: TGTGCCCTCCGCGGGATCACTGAAGCTTTCTTT
d_call: .; j_call: TRBJ2-3; clone_size: .; v_call: TRBV18; cdr3_aa: CASSPGGRLGRDTQYF; cdr3_nt: TGTGCCAGCTCACCGGGGGGGCGCCTTGGGAGAGATACGCAGTATTTT
d_call: .; j_call: TRBJ1-3; clone_size: .; v_call: TRBV21-1; cdr3_aa: CASSISGAPFQGNTIYF; cdr3_nt: TGTGCCAGCAGCATCTCAGGGGCCCCTTTCCAAGGAAACACCATATATTTT
d_call: TRBD2; j_call: TRBJ2-3; clone_size: once; v_call: TRBV2; cdr3_aa: CASSDRTSSDTQYF; cdr3_nt: TGTGCCAGCAGTGATAGGACTAGTTCAGATACGCAGTATTTT
d_call: .; j_call: TRBJ1-2; clone_size: .; v_call: TRBV5-1; cdr3_aa: CASSLGPDGYTF; cdr3_nt: TGCGCCAGCAGCTTGGGTCCTGATGGCTACACCTTC
d_call: TRBD2; j_call: TRBJ2-1; clone_size: .; v_call: TRBV9; cdr3_aa: CASTGGGGSRRDEQFF; cdr3_nt: TGTGCCAGCACTGGTGGTGGCGGGAGTCGCCGCGATGAGCAGTTCTTC
d_call: .; j_call: TRBJ1-2; clone_size: .; v_call: TRBV11-3; cdr3_aa: CASSLGGTNYGYTF; cdr3_nt: TGTGCCAGCAGCTTAGGAGGGACAAACTATGGCTACACCTTC
d_call: .; j_call: TRBJ1-3; clone_size: .; v_call: TRBV30; cdr3_aa: CAWKRSGNTIYF; cdr3_nt: TGTGCCTGGAAGCGGTCTGGAAACACCATATATTTT
d_call: TRBD2; j_call: TRBJ2-1; clone_size: .; v_call: TRBV29-1; cdr3_aa: CSVDVSGRARYNEQFF; cdr3_nt: TGCAGCGTTGATGTGAGCGGGAGGGCCCGTTACAATGAGCAGTTCTTC
d_call: .; j_call: TRBJ2-4; clone_size: .; v_call: TRBV6-5; cdr3_aa: CASSYGGVKNIQYF; cdr3_nt: TGTGCCAGCAGTTACGGGGGCGTCAAAAACATTCAGTACTTC
d_call: .; j_call: TRBJ2-7; clone_size: .; v_call: TRBV4-2; cdr3_aa: CASSLARGEQYF; cdr3_nt: TGTGCCAGCAGCCTAGCCCGGGGTGAGCAGTACTTC
d_call: .; j_call: TRBJ1-3; clone_size: .; v_call: TRBV30; cdr3_aa: CAWSDSVGNTIYF; cdr3_nt: TGTGCCTGGAGTGATTCCGTCGGAAACACCATATATTTT
d_call: .; j_call: TRBJ2-5; clone_size: .; v_call: TRBV10-1; cdr3_aa: CASSAGARGETQYF; cdr3_nt: TGCGCCAGCAGTGCAGGGGCCCGCGGGGAGACCCAGTACTTC
d_call: .; j_call: TRBJ1-1; clone_size: .; v_call: TRBV18; cdr3_aa: CASSPSENTEAFF; cdr3_nt: TGTGCCAGCTCACCATCAGAGAACACTGAAGCTTTCTTT
d_call: .; j_call: TRBJ1-5; clone_size: .; v_call: TRBV6-5; cdr3_aa: CASSPGSTIREPQHF; cdr3_nt: TGTGCCAGCAGCCCAGGGTCCACAATTAGAGAGCCCCAGCATTTT
d_call: TRBD1; j_call: TRBJ1-1; clone_size: once; v_call: TRBV28; cdr3_aa: CASSSTGGGTEAFF; cdr3_nt: TGTGCCAGCAGTAGTACAGGGGGCGGGACTGAAGCTTTCTTT
d_call: .; j_call: TRBJ2-6; clone_size: .; v_call: TRBV29-1; cdr3_aa: CSVLSSGANVLTF; cdr3_nt: TGCAGCGTTCTTTCCTCTGGGGCCAACGTCCTGACTTTC
d_call: .; j_call: TRBJ1-2; clone_size: .; v_call: TRBV6-6; cdr3_aa: CASRQPGTNYGYTF; cdr3_nt: TGTGCCAGCAGGCAACCCGGGACAAACTATGGCTACACCTTC
d_call: .; j_call: TRBJ1-1; clone_size: .; v_call: TRBV18; cdr3_aa: CASSPQEQNTEAFF; cdr3_nt: TGTGCCAGCTCACCACAGGAGCAGAACACTGAAGCTTTCTTT
d_call: TRBD1; j_call: TRBJ1-2; clone_size: .; v_call: TRBV11-2; cdr3_aa: CASSVSRDRGLFYGYTF; cdr3_nt: TGTGCCAGCAGCGTCTCTCGGGACAGGGGGCTCTTCTATGGCTACACCTTC
d_call: TRBD2; j_call: TRBJ2-5; clone_size: .; v_call: TRBV14; cdr3_aa: CASSQGVAGRKTQYF; cdr3_nt: TGTGCCAGCAGCCAAGGGGTAGCGGGGAGAAAGACCCAGTACTTC
d_call: .; j_call: TRBJ1-2; clone_size: .; v_call: TRBV11-3; cdr3_aa: CASSLKSGVNYGYTF; cdr3_nt: TGTGCCAGCAGCTTAAAATCAGGGGTTAACTATGGCTACACCTTC
d_call: TRBD1; j_call: TRBJ1-5; clone_size: .; v_call: TRBV2; cdr3_aa: CASSAGTGGNQPQHF; cdr3_nt: TGTGCCAGCAGTGCCGGGACAGGGGGCAATCAGCCCCAGCATTTT